This T cell receptor (beta chain) was found in a study of STAT5B mutations in CD4+ large granular lymphocyte leukemia. Study conclusions and caveats: Main leukemic clonotypes were patient-specific, but roughly 26% appeared at low frequency elsewhere.

The survey-level immunoSEQ assay was used. Sequenced by immunoSEQ multiplex PCR; TCRdb stores in-frame clones only, minus some. The sample lists just over 25,000 clones; approximately 81% were seen once. Concerning this clone itself: Its specificity is not known.

The germline CDR1 and CDR2 sequences are SEHNR and FQNEAQ (reference sequence). The CDR3 length is 12 residues. Trimming stripped 7 bases from V and 5 bases from J, with 10 bases between. This TCR came from a human donor in good health. J is TRBJ2-3 and V is TRBV7-9; D gene unclear. What was sequenced was CD4+ T cells from blood buffy coats. CDR3 in DNA: TGTGCCAGCATCCAAAGAGGAGATACGCAGTATTTT. Translation: CASIQRGDTQYF.